These 29 T cell receptor beta chains were all obtained from the same sample, sequenced in a study of blood T cell repertoires in COVID-19 (dated by TCRdb to 2020 to 2021). The protocol used for the library was the immunoSEQ multiplex PCR assay. TCRdb mirrors the immuneACCESS table, restricted to in-frame sequences. Some clones are absent from its copies; in checked studies, under half trace to an unresolved V gene, and the reason for the others is unknown. The sample contains around 100,000 clones, about 74% of them found a single time. The ten largest clones represent under 5% of the sample. Source material: peripheral blood. The receptor set was obtained from a man between 65 and 79 years old with COVID-19, enrolled during active disease.

The rearrangement joins TRBV6-5 to TRBJ1-2; 8 nucleotides line up with TRBD1. The CDR3 is 15 amino acids. Per germline, CDR1 MNHEY and CDR2 SVGAGI. The J segment lost 0 bases and the V segment lost 7 bases, leaving 7 bases of the junction unmatched. CDR3 sequence reads: CASTRTGLANYGYTF. CDR3 coding DNA: TGTGCCAGCACCCGGACAGGGTTAGCTAACTATGGCTACACCTTC.

This chain uses TRBV7-9 with TRBJ2-7; D possibly corresponds to TRBD1 (6 bases). Germline CDR1 reads SEHNR; CDR2 reads FQNEAQ (reference sequence). The germline V and J ends were trimmed by 0 bases and 2 bases, with 14 bases remaining between them. The CDR3 spans 16 residues. The CDR3 is CASSLAGTGIAYEQYF. CDR3 in DNA: TGTGCCAGCAGCTTAGCGGGTACAGGGATCGCCTACGAGCAGTACTTC.

The chain is built from TRBV5-1 and TRBJ1-1; no clear D gene. The CDR3 has 13 residues. V lost 2 bases and J lost 5, with 10 bases in between. The V gene's germline CDR1 is SGHRS and CDR2 YFSETQ. The CDR3 region has the DNA TGCGCCAGCAGCTTAATTAGTCGGACTGAAGCTTTCTTT. Translating it yields CASSLISRTEAFF. Combining the CDR3 with reference TRBV5-1 and TRBJ1-1 gives the whole variable domain KAGVTQTPRYLIKTRGQQVTLSCSPISGHRSVSWYQQTPGQGLQFLFEYFSETQRNKGNFPGRFSGRQFSNSRSEMNVSTLELGDSALYLCASSLISRTEAFFGQGTRLTVV.

This clone was detected only once. J is TRBJ2-2 and V is TRBV19; maybe TRBD2 (5 bases). Germline V gives CDR1 LNHDA, CDR2 SQIVND (reference sequence). Trimming pared 3 bases from V and 0 bases from J, leaving 11 bases between. CDR3 length equals 16 residues. Written as DNA, the CDR3 is TGTGCCAGTAGTATTGGTTGGGAGCCGAACACCGGGGAGCTGTTTTTT. It yields the protein CASSIGWEPNTGELFF.

About this clone: The junction departs from the called germline gene at one end, perhaps through a read error. The V gene is TRBV7-2, the J gene TRBJ2-7; TRBD2 agrees at 10 bases. Germline CDR1 SGHTA, CDR2 FQGNSA. The CDR3 runs 13 residues. CDR3 amino acids: CASSLAGVSEQYF. CDR3 sequence (DNA): TGTGCCAGCAGCCTAGCGGGAGTATCCGAGCAGTACTTC.

V usage is TRBV29-1 and J usage is TRBJ2-2, with TRBD2 as a possible D gene (6 bases). CDR1 and CDR2 from the germline V gene are SQVTM and ANQGSEA. There are 15 residues in the CDR3. Trimming pared 6 bases from V and 5 bases from J, leaving 19 bases between. CDR3 sequence: CSVFPGNRGTGELFF. The DNA for the CDR3 is TGCAGCGTGTTCCCAGGGAACCGGGGGACCGGGGAGCTGTTTTTT.

The count of this clone is one. V gene TRBV4-1 combines with J gene TRBJ1-2, with D hard to call. This CDR3 has 15 amino acids. Trimming took 2 bases from V and 2 from J, leaving 12 bases between them. The germline CDR1 and CDR2 sequences are MGHRA and YSYEKL. CDR3 coding DNA: TGCGCCAGCAGCCAATCGCAGGCAGTCAACTATGGCTACACCTTC. Protein product: CASSQSQAVNYGYTF.

The J gene is TRBJ2-1, the V gene TRBV10-3, with 14 bases lining up with TRBD2. Germline loops: CDR1 ENHRY, CDR2 SYGVKD. J lost 7 bases, V lost 7 bases, and 15 bases had no gene match. This CDR3 contains 18 residues. Here the CDR3 reads CAINPGLAGVQKDNEQFF. CDR3 nucleotide sequence: TGTGCCATCAATCCGGGACTAGCGGGAGTTCAGAAGGATAATGAGCAGTTCTTC.

DNA for the CDR3: TGTGCCAGCAGTTACTCGAAGGGACAGGTTTATAGCAATCAGCCCCAGCATTTT. Protein: CASSYSKGQVYSNQPQHF. The chain recombines TRBV6-2 or TRBV6-3 with TRBJ1-5, with TRBD1 matching 8 bases. The CDR3 consists of 18 residues. The germline V gene encodes CDR1 MNHEY and CDR2 SVGEGT. V lost 0 bases and J lost 0; bases outside the gene matches: 7.

The rearrangement joins TRBV4-1 to TRBJ2-7, with 7 bases fitting TRBD1. From germline, CDR1 is MGHRA and CDR2 YSYEKL. J was trimmed by 0 bases and V by 1 base; bases with no gene match: 9. The CDR3 is 17 amino acids. The CDR3: CASSQANLGQLSYEQYF. Here the CDR3 DNA reads TGCGCCAGCAGCCAAGCCAACCTGGGACAGCTCTCCTACGAGCAGTACTTC.

This chain joins TRBV24-1 and TRBJ2-2, with D maybe TRBD1 (5 bases). The V and J ends lost 4 bases and 0 bases respectively, with 11 bases between them. Looked up from germline, CDR1 is KGHDR and CDR2 is SFDVKD. The CDR3 contains 16 residues. The CDR3 sequence is CATSDPRQSNTGELFF. The CDR3 DNA reads TGTGCCACCAGTGACCCTCGACAGTCGAACACCGGGGAGCTGTTTTTT.

V and J are TRBV5-5 and TRBJ2-7; 7 nucleotides line up with TRBD2. The CDR3 is made up of 17 amino acids. V shed 4 bases, J shed 2 bases, and the junction held 15 bases outside the gene matches. The germline CDR1 and CDR2 sequences are SGHKS and YYEKEE (reference sequence). The DNA of the CDR3 is TGTGCCAGCAGCGAGACTTTCAGCGGGACGGCAACCTACGAGCAGTACTTC. Translated, it gives CASSETFSGTATYEQYF.

The chain has TRBV6-2 or TRBV6-3 and TRBJ2-7, with D possibly TRBD1 on 6 matching bases. The CDR3 covers 14 residues. Trimming shortened V by 2 bases and J by 0 bases, and 8 bases separated the two germline ends. Germline V lookup: CDR1 MNHEY, CDR2 SVGEGT. Here the CDR3 DNA reads TGTGCCAGCAGTTACCGGACAGCCTCCTACGAGCAGTACTTC. Translating gives CASSYRTASYEQYF.

The chain recombines TRBV19 with TRBJ2-4; D gene unclear. The ends were cut back, 5 bases at V and 0 bases at J, with 14 bases in the middle. Germline V gives CDR1 LNHDA, CDR2 SQIVND (reference sequence). The CDR3 extends over 16 amino acids. The CDR3 DNA is TGTGCCAGTAGTTCCCTCCTAGTCTTAGCCAAAAACATTCAGTACTTC. Translating it yields CASSSLLVLAKNIQYF. Drawing the rest from reference TRBV19 and TRBJ2-4, the complete variable domain is DGGITQSPKYLFRKEGQNVTLSCEQNLNHDAMYWYRQDPGQGLRLIYYSQIVNDFQKGDIAEGYSVSREKKESFPLTVTSAQKNPTAFYLCASSSLLVLAKNIQYFGAGTRLSVL.

V is TRBV10-3 and J is TRBJ2-7; TRBD1 matches 7 bases. The CDR3 is 15 residues long. With 2 bases clipped from V and 2 bases from J, the junction kept 6 bases outside the gene matches. Per germline, CDR1 ENHRY and CDR2 SYGVKD. The CDR3 sequence: CAISETTGDPYEQYF. The CDR3 coding sequence is TGTGCCATCAGTGAGACTACAGGGGACCCCTACGAGCAGTACTTC.

This chain links TRBV18 with TRBJ1-1, with D possibly being TRBD1 (5 bases). The CDR3 loop spans 14 amino acids. V lost 1 base and J lost 3, with 9 bases in between. Germline V gives CDR1 KGHSH, CDR2 LQKENI. The CDR3 bases are TGTGCCAGCTCACCACAGGGGTTTTACACTGAAGCTTTCTTT. This encodes CASSPQGFYTEAFF.

The V call is TRBV6-5, the J call TRBJ2-3; 8 bases map to TRBD2. The CDR3 spans 15 residues. The V gene's germline CDR1 is MNHEY and CDR2 SVGAGI. V was pared by 6 bases and J by 5 bases, with 10 bases of the junction left unmatched. Here the CDR3 reads CASSLGGRFGDTQYF. CDR3 nucleotide sequence: TGTGCCAGCAGCCTCGGCGGGAGGTTTGGAGATACGCAGTATTTT.

V is TRBV28 and J is TRBJ1-1; tentative D call: TRBD1 (6 bases). V shed 3 bases and J shed 7 bases, with 12 bases lying between them. The CDR3 runs 13 residues. Germline V gives CDR1 MDHEN, CDR2 SYDVKM. DNA of the CDR3: TGTGCCAGCAGTTTGGGGGCACAGGTTGAAGCTTTCTTT. This translates into CASSLGAQVEAFF.

CDR3 protein: CASSLAGLSYEQYF. For the CDR3, the DNA is TGTGCCAGCAGCTTAGCCGGTCTCTCCTACGAGCAGTACTTC. The V and J genes are TRBV7-2 and TRBJ2-7; D ambiguous. Trimming left V 0 bases short and J 0 bases short, with 6 bases between. The CDR3 has 14 amino acids. Germline assignment: CDR1 SGHTA and CDR2 FQGNSA.

The V gene is TRBV28, the J gene TRBJ1-5, with unresolved D. Looked up from germline, CDR1 is MDHEN and CDR2 is SYDVKM. The V gene lost 3 bases and the J gene lost 5 bases, with 14 bases spanning the gap. The CDR3 runs 15 residues. As DNA, the CDR3 is TGTGCCAGCAGTTTTGACTCGGGGTGGGATCAGCCCCAGCATTTT. It translates to CASSFDSGWDQPQHF.

A single count supports this clone. V gene TRBV3-1 (or the pseudogene TRBV3-2) combines with J gene TRBJ1-1; D perhaps matches TRBD1 (6 bases). CDR1 LGHDT and CDR2 YNNKEL come from the germline V gene (reference sequence). Trimming removed 6 bases from V and 4 bases from J, with 15 bases in between. There are 14 residues in the CDR3. CDR3 in DNA: TGTGCCAGCAGACGGGGGGGGGCGACCACTGAAGCTTTCTTT. As protein: CASRRGGATTEAFF.

The chain combines TRBV5-5 with TRBJ2-7, with 8 bases identical to TRBD2. Trimming cost V 2 bases and J 5 bases; bases outside gene matches: 3. The CDR3 totals 13 residues. The germline CDR1 and CDR2 sequences are SGHKS and YYEKEE (reference sequence). DNA for the CDR3: TGTGCCAGCAGCTTTGACGGGGGGGACGAGCAGTACTTC. It encodes CASSFDGGDEQYF. The entire variable domain, with the rest obtained from reference TRBV5-5 and TRBJ2-7, is as follows: DAGVTQSPTHLIKTRGQQVTLRCSPISGHKSVSWYQQVLGQGPQFIFQYYEKEERGRGNFPDRFSARQFPNYSSELNVNALLLGDSALYLCASSFDGGDEQYFGPGTRLTVT.

On this clone itself: Other DNA variants within this sample encode the same CDR3. The J gene is TRBJ2-3, the V gene TRBV5-1; possibly TRBD2 for D (5 bases). V was cut by 2 bases and J by 3 bases, with 7 bases left in between. CDR3 size: 13 residues. In germline, CDR1 is SGHRS, CDR2 YFSETQ. This CDR3 is CASSLEGTDTQYF. As DNA, the CDR3 is TGCGCCAGCAGCTTAGAGGGAACAGATACGCAGTATTTT.

This clone was detected a few times. This chain uses TRBV6-2 or TRBV6-3 with TRBJ1-1; no clear D gene. CDR1 MNHEY and CDR2 SVGEGT come from the germline V gene. Trimming took off 8 bases at V and 1 base at J, with 11 bases between the two ends. The CDR3 is 13 residues long. CDR3 residues: CASGFISNTEAFF. DNA of the CDR3: TGTGCCAGCGGTTTTATCTCGAACACTGAAGCTTTCTTT.

The V call is TRBV7-8, the J call TRBJ1-6; TRBD1 agrees at 8 bases. The CDR3 is 15 residues long. The J segment lost 10 bases and the V segment lost 0 bases, leaving 5 bases of the junction unmatched. In germline, CDR1 is SGHVS, CDR2 FQNEAQ. The CDR3 bases are TGTGCCAGCAGCTTAGCCGGGACAGGACAGTCACCCCTCCACTTT. Protein: CASSLAGTGQSPLHF.

The chain combines TRBV19 with TRBJ2-3; 10 nucleotides line up with TRBD1. Per the germline V gene, CDR1 is LNHDA and CDR2 is SQIVND (reference sequence). This CDR3 spans 17 amino acids. The V gene end was trimmed by 3 bases and the J gene end by 4 bases; junction bases not matched to a gene: 10. The CDR3 protein is CASSMLPGTGDPDTQYF. CDR3 sequence (DNA): TGTGCCAGTAGTATGCTTCCCGGGACAGGGGACCCAGATACGCAGTATTTT.

The chain uses TRBV30 and TRBJ2-7; 13 nucleotides agree with TRBD2. The germline gives CDR1 GTSNPN, CDR2 SVGIG (reference sequence). V was clipped by 5 bases and J by 3 bases; unmatched bases: 7. CDR3 length: 15 amino acids. The chain's CDR3 is CAWGLAGVQIYEQYF. The CDR3 DNA reads as TGTGCCTGGGGACTAGCGGGAGTTCAAATCTACGAGCAGTACTTC.

The V and J genes are TRBV11-2 and TRBJ2-1; TRBD1 aligns across 9 bases. CDR3 length equals 15 residues. V lost 6 bases and J lost 5; bases outside the gene matches: 8. Germline V gives CDR1 SGHAT, CDR2 FQNNGV. The CDR3 nucleotides are TGTGCCAGCAGACTCGGGACAGGGATCGACAATGAGCAGTTCTTC. This translates into CASRLGTGIDNEQFF.

The chain is built from TRBV9 and TRBJ2-5; 7 bases are shared with TRBD2. The V segment lost 0 bases and the J segment 5 bases; nucleotides outside the gene matches: 7. CDR1 is SGDLS, CDR2 YYNGEE, per germline. The CDR3 consists of 15 residues. CDR3 in amino acids: CASSVAGGGVETQYF. The CDR3 DNA reads as TGTGCCAGCAGCGTAGCTGGGGGGGGAGTTGAGACCCAGTACTTC.